A selection of T cell receptor beta chains follows, all from one sample in a study of OX40 agonist ivuxolimab in advanced cancers. Generated by immunoSEQ multiplex PCR, the TCRdb table keeps only in-frame clones and is missing some. The table lists some 130,000 clones, about nine tenths of them singletons. This material consisted of CD4+ or CD8+ T cells sorted from blood, taken in a trial of the OX40 agonist ivuxolimab. These receptors were obtained from an adult with an advanced solid tumor such as melanoma, head and neck, liver or kidney cancer. Each CDR3 is given with its conserved first and last residue. The D gene is left open where the match is weak. A row's size may be missing; if present it is once, few, many or a size class.

D gene	V gene	clone size	J gene	CDR3 protein	CDR3 DNA
.	TRBV6-1	.	TRBJ1-1	CASRDTQPNTEAFF	TGTGCCAGCCGGGACACCCAACCGAACACTGAAGCTTTCTTT
.	TRBV4-2	.	TRBJ2-7	CASSPNPGSYEQYF	TGTGCCAGCAGCCCGAACCCTGGCTCCTACGAGCAGTACTTC
.	TRBV7-8	.	TRBJ1-4	CASSLRLPATNEKLFF	TGTGCCAGCAGCTTACGCCTTCCGGCAACTAATGAAAAACTGTTTTTT
.	TRBV4-2	once	TRBJ1-1	CASSQVNRPMNTEAFF	TGTGCCAGCAGCCAAGTGAACAGACCCATGAACACTGAAGCTTTCTTT
.	TRBV28	.	TRBJ1-5	CASSWGGSNQPQHF	TGTGCCAGCAGTTGGGGAGGGAGCAATCAGCCCCAGCATTTT
.	TRBV23-1	.	TRBJ1-5	CASSHRDRADQPQHF	TGCGCCAGCAGTCACCGGGACCGGGCGGATCAGCCCCAGCATTTT
TRBD2	TRBV5-4	.	TRBJ2-1	CASSSPPSGIYNEQFF	TGTGCCAGCAGCTCTCCTCCTAGCGGAATATACAATGAGCAGTTCTTC
TRBD1	TRBV5-1	.	TRBJ1-1	CASSMTGETEAFF	TGCGCCAGCAGCATGACAGGGGAAACTGAAGCTTTCTTT
.	TRBV7-3	.	TRBJ2-2	CASSRSTGELFF	TGTGCCAGCAGCCGGAGCACCGGGGAGCTGTTTTTT
.	TRBV5-1	.	TRBJ2-1	CASSLDSLGYNEQFF	TGCGCCAGCAGCTTGGACTCATTGGGGTACAATGAGCAGTTCTTC
TRBD1	TRBV6-1	once	TRBJ2-7	CVSSDRQGSPWYYEQYF	TGTGTCAGCAGTGACCGACAGGGTTCCCCTTGGTACTACGAGCAGTACTTC
TRBD1	TRBV28	.	TRBJ1-1	CASSTIGTGNTEAFF	TGTGCCAGCAGTACTATCGGGACAGGCAACACTGAAGCTTTCTTT
TRBD1	TRBV19	.	TRBJ1-4	CASLDRGHEKLFF	TGTGCCAGCTTGGACAGGGGTCATGAAAAACTGTTTTTT
.	TRBV6-5	.	TRBJ1-5	CASSYSPGGDNQPQHF	TGTGCCAGCAGTTACTCGCCCGGGGGTGACAATCAGCCCCAGCATTTT
TRBD1	TRBV19	.	TRBJ2-5	CASSIGGQGLGETQYF	TGTGCCAGTAGTATCGGGGGACAGGGTTTAGGGGAGACCCAGTACTTC
TRBD1	TRBV27	.	TRBJ2-5	CASSYNRGEFGTQYF	TGTGCCAGCAGTTACAACAGGGGGGAATTTGGGACCCAGTACTTC
.	TRBV4-2	.	TRBJ1-1	CASSQDAAGMNTEAFF	TGTGCCAGCAGCCAAGACGCGGCAGGGATGAACACTGAAGCTTTCTTT
TRBD1	TRBV9	.	TRBJ2-7	CASSPQGTGFSEQYF	TGTGCCAGCAGCCCCCAGGGGACAGGGTTTTCCGAGCAGTACTTC
.	TRBV2	.	TRBJ2-2	CASTARGNTGELFF	TGTGCCAGCACGGCTAGAGGCAACACCGGGGAGCTGTTTTTT
.	TRBV5-4	.	TRBJ1-1	CASSPRQGVDTEAFF	TGTGCCAGCAGCCCCCGCCAGGGTGTCGACACTGAAGCTTTCTTT